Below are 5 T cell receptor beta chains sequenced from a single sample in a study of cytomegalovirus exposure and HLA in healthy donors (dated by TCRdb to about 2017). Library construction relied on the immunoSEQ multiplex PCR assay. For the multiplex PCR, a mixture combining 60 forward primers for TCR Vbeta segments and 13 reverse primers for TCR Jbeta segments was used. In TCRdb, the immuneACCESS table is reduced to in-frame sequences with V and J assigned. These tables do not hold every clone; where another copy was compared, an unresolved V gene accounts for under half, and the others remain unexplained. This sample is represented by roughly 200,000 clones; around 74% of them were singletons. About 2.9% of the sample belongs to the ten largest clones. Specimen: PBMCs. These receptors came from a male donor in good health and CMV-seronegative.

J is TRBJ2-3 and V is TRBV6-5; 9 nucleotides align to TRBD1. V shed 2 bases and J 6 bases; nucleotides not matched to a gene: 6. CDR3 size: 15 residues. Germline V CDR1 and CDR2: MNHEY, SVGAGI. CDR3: CASSYAGQGSDTQYF. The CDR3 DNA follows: TGTGCCAGCAGTTACGCGGGACAGGGTTCGGATACGCAGTATTTT.

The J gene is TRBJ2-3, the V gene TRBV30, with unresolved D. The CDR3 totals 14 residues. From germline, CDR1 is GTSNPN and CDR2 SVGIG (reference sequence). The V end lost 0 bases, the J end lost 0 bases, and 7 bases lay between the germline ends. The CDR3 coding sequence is TGTGCCTGGAGTGTTTTCGTTAGCACAGATACGCAGTATTTT. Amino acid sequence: CAWSVFVSTDTQYF.

In DNA, the CDR3 is TGTGCCAGCTCACCTTCACCGCCGGGACAGGGAGACGGAAACACCATATATTTT. Protein sequence: CASSPSPPGQGDGNTIYF. V is TRBV18 and J is TRBJ1-3; 9 bases are shared with TRBD1. CDR3 length equals 18 residues. Trimming removed 3 bases from V and 4 bases from J; junction bases left unmatched: 13. Germline CDR1 KGHSH, CDR2 LQKENI.

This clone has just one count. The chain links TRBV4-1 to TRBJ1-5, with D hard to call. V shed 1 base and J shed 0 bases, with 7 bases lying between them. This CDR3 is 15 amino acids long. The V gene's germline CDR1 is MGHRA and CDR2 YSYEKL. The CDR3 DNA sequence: TGCGCCAGCAGCCAAGCGGGGTTTAGCAATCAGCCCCAGCATTTT. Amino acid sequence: CASSQAGFSNQPQHF.

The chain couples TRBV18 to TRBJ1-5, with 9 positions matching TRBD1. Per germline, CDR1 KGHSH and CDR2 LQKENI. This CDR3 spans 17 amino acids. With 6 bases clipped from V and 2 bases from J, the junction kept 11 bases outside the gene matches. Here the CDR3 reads CASSVTGGPGGNQPQHF. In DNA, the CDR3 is TGTGCCAGCTCGGTGACAGGGGGACCGGGTGGCAATCAGCCCCAGCATTTT.